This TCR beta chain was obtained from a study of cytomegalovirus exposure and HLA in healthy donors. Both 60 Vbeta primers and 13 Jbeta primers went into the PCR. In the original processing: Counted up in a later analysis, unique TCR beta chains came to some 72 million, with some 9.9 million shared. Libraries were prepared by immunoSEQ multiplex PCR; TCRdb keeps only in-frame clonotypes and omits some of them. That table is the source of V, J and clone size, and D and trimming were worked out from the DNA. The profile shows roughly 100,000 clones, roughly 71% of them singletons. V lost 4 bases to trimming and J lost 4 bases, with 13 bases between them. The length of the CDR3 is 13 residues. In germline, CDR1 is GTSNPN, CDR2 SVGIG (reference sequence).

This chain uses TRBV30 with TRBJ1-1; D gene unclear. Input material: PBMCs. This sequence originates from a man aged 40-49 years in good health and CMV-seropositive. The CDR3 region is CAWTSEGGTEAFF. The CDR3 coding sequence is TGTGCCTGGACCTCCGAGGGAGGCACTGAAGCTTTCTTT. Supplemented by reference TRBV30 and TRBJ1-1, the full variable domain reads SQTIHQWPATLVQPVGSPLSLECTVEGTSNPNLYWYRQAAGRGLQLLFYSVGIGQISSEVPQNLSASRPQDRQFILSSKKLLLSDSGFYLCAWTSEGGTEAFFGQGTRLTVV.